This TCR beta chain was sequenced for a study of CD8 T cells in ankylosing spondylitis. MiXCR was run by TCRdb on the 5' RACE reads, yielding one entry per CDR3 protein. The repertoire has around 130,000 distinct CDR3 sequences, approximately 13% of them found once; the top ten carry about 3%. Germline assignment: CDR1 DFQATT and CDR2 SNEGSKA (reference sequence). The CDR3 has 12 residues. The ends were cut back, 7 bases at V and 2 bases at J, with 12 bases in the middle. This clonotype was seen a handful of times. The receptor's source is a female donor with ankylosing spondylitis or in good health (not recorded which). Sequencing used blood, either unsorted or a sorted T cell fraction (not recorded which). This rearrangement joins TRBV20-1 to TRBJ2-7; unclear D gene. The CDR3 nucleotides read TGCAGTGGGGTCGTCGGCACCTACGAGCAGTACTTC. It codes for CSGVVGTYEQYF.